The TCR beta chain described here comes from a study of blood T cells in healthy people across ages. Study outcomes and limitations: Diversity of TCR beta per million T cells declined in a roughly linear way with age. Possibly, changes in expanded clonotypes were confounded because donor CMV status was unknown.

CDR3 length: 19 residues. Note on this clonotype: The target antigen is unknown.

A second PCR, run for 7 to 11 cycles, used a sample-barcoded 5' primer plus a J-beta primer mix. Template switching added a 12-random-nucleotide identifier to every cDNA molecule. A single record per CDR3 protein comes from TCRdb applying MiXCR to the 5' RACE reads. In the table there are 1.5 million to 2 million distinct CDR3 sequences, roughly 27% of which are singletons. V and J are TRBV21-1 and TRBJ2-6; whether TRBD1, the table's D call, matches the DNA was not checked. TRBV21-1 is marked as a pseudogene. The receptor was isolated from a woman aged 30 to 39 in good health. Sequencing was carried out using blood. The CDR3 bases are TGTGCCAGCAGCAAAGATTACAGGGTATTATCCTCTGGGGCCAACGTCCTGACTTTC. Amino acid sequence: CASSKDYRVLSSGANVLTF.